This T cell receptor (beta chain) was identified during a study of cytomegalovirus exposure and HLA in healthy donors. PCR used 60 Vbeta primers and 13 Jbeta primers. Produced via immunoSEQ multiplex PCR; TCRdb's table is partial and in-frame only. The sample comprises 55,000 to 85,000 clones, about nine tenths of which are singletons, and 2% rests with the top ten. This clone was seen just once. The TCR comes from a woman aged 25 to 45 in good health and CMV-seronegative. Sequences were obtained from PBMCs.

CDR3 DNA sequence: TGTGCCAGCAGCTTAGGGCCCCGACAGACCAGCACAGATACGCAGTATTTT. It yields the protein CASSLGPRQTSTDTQYF. V is TRBV7-3 and J is TRBJ2-3; possibly TRBD1 for D (5 bases). Looked up from germline, CDR1 is SGHTA and CDR2 is FQGTGA. The CDR3 length is 17 residues. The V and J ends lost 2 bases and 0 bases respectively, with 15 bases between them.